The next 8 T cell receptor beta chains were all read from a single sample in a study of cytomegalovirus exposure and HLA in healthy donors. Primers included in the PCR were 60 Vbeta and 13 Jbeta primers. Clones were sequenced by immunoSEQ multiplex PCR, and TCRdb holds only the in-frame ones, with some missing. The profile shows about 180,000 clones, around 73% of them singletons. Sample: PBMCs. The receptors come from a man in his sixties in good health and CMV-seronegative.

The V call is TRBV7-6, the J call TRBJ1-2; D call uncertain. The germline V gene has CDR1 SGHVS and CDR2 FNYEAQ. The CDR3 consists of 12 residues. V lost 1 base and J lost 8, with 8 bases in between. This chain's CDR3 is CASSLDSVGYTF. In nucleotides, the CDR3 is TGTGCCAGCAGCTTAGATTCCGTCGGCTACACCTTC.

The genes are TRBV9 and TRBJ1-2; 8 bases are shared with TRBD1. Germline loops: CDR1 SGDLS, CDR2 YYNGEE. V was clipped by 3 bases and J by 4 bases; unmatched bases: 5. This CDR3 contains 14 residues. CDR3 amino acids: CASSDGQGFYGYTF. CDR3 bases: TGTGCCAGCAGCGACGGACAGGGATTCTATGGCTACACCTTC.

J is TRBJ2-1 and V is TRBV7-9; 8 bases map to TRBD1. Germline CDR1 reads SEHNR; CDR2 reads FQNEAQ (reference sequence). The CDR3 has 16 residues. V trimming: 1 base; J trimming: 1 base; junction bases outside the gene matches: 3. CDR3 sequence: CASSLVRDRSYNEQFF. The CDR3 nucleotides read TGTGCCAGCAGCTTAGTCCGGGACAGGTCCTACAATGAGCAGTTCTTC.

This clone appeared once. The rearrangement uses TRBV19 and TRBJ2-7, with D hard to call. V lost 4 bases to trimming and J lost 3 bases, with 13 bases between them. The germline CDR1 and CDR2 sequences are LNHDA and SQIVND (reference sequence). The length of the CDR3 is 14 residues. The CDR3 region has the DNA TGTGCCAGTAGTACTTACCTAGGAATCTACGAGCAGTACTTC. It is translated as CASSTYLGIYEQYF.

The gene calls are TRBV5-1 and TRBJ1-4, with 8 nucleotides matching TRBD1. The CDR3 length is 15 residues. Germline V gene lookup returns CDR1 SGHRS and CDR2 YFSETQ. Trimming cost V 3 bases and J 7 bases; bases outside gene matches: 8. DNA for the CDR3: TGCGCCAGCAGCTCGAACAGGGGGACGGTTGAAAAACTGTTTTTT. Translating it yields CASSSNRGTVEKLFF.

Note on this clone: Its ends do not fully match the called genes, so a read error is possible. The V and J genes are TRBV2 and TRBJ1-2; 7 bases fit TRBD1. Per germline, CDR1 SNHLY and CDR2 FYNNEI. This CDR3 contains 14 residues. Here the CDR3 reads CASSEDRIHYGCTF. DNA for the CDR3: TGTGCCAGCAGCGAGGACAGGATCCACTATGGCTGCACCTTC.

V gene TRBV2 combines with J gene TRBJ1-5, with D unresolved. Trimming cost V 4 bases and J 5 bases, with 9 bases left between them. The CDR3 loop spans 13 amino acids. CDR1 SNHLY and CDR2 FYNNEI come from the germline V gene. The CDR3, as DNA: TGTGCCAGCAGTGTTATGAGGGATCAGCCCCAGCATTTT. Translation gives CASSVMRDQPQHF.

The chain is built from TRBV5-1 and TRBJ2-7; D is undetermined. V dropped 0 bases and J dropped 2 bases, with 6 bases sitting between them. CDR3 size: 13 residues. Looked up from germline, CDR1 is SGHRS and CDR2 is YFSETQ. The CDR3 DNA reads as TGCGCCAGCAGCTTGGACAGACCCTACGAGCAGTACTTC. It specifies CASSLDRPYEQYF.